This TCR beta chain was captured by sequencing in a study of blood T cells in healthy people across ages. This clonotype was recorded a few times. Its antigen remains unidentified. General study results and limits: Diversity estimates drawn from one million T cells were deemed underestimates.

The ends lost 2 bases at V and 1 base at J; junction bases unmatched: 2. Per the germline V gene, CDR1 is KGHDR and CDR2 is SFDVKD. This CDR3 region has 16 residues. Donor samples were obtained from healthy Caucasian individuals from Russia, aged roughly 6 to 95. Alongside a J-beta primer mix, a sample-barcoded 5' primer served in a second PCR lasting 7 to 11 cycles. TCRdb called the 5' RACE reads again in MiXCR, with one record for every CDR3 protein. The table lists hundreds of thousands of distinct CDR3 sequences, around 21% of them singletons, with 3.5% to 4% in the top ten. The sample consisted of blood. The rearrangement joins TRBV24-1 to TRBJ2-3; 10 bases agree with TRBD2. This receptor was taken from a man between 65 and 79 years old in good health. The CDR3 reads CATSDSGLAGTDTQYF. DNA of the CDR3: TGTGCCACCAGTGATTCCGGACTAGCGGGCACAGATACGCAGTATTTT.